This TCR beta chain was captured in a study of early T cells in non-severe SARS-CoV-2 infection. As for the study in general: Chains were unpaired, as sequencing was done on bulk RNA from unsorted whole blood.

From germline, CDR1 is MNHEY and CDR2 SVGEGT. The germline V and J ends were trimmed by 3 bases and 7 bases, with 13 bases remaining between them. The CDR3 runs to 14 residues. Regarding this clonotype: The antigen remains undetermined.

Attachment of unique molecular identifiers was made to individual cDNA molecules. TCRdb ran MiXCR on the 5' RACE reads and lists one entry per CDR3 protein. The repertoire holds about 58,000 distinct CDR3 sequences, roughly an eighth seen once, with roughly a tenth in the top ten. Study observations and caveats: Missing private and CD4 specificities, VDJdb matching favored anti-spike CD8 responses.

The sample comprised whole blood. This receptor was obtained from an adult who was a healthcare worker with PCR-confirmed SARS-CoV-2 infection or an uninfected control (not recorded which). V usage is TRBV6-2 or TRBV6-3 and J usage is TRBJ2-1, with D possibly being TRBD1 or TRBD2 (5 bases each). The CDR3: CASSYMGEGNEQFF. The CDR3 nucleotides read TGTGCCAGCAGTTATATGGGGGAAGGGAATGAGCAGTTCTTC.